Following are 22 T cell receptor beta chains from one sample sequenced in a study of cytotoxic CD8 clonotypes in ibrutinib-treated CLL. The method was immunoSEQ multiplex PCR; TCRdb's version includes in-frame clones alone and lacks a portion of them. The sample shows some 150,000 clones, 70% to 90% of them seen only once. The sequencing here drew on PBMCs, taken after 36 months of ibrutinib treatment. Every receptor here comes from a human donor with chronic lymphocytic leukemia.

In its sample, this clone was seen a few times. The rearrangement uses TRBV28 and TRBJ2-7; no reliable D call. Trimming removed 5 bases at V and 5 bases at J, with 10 bases between. The CDR3 is 12 amino acids. CDR1 MDHEN and CDR2 SYDVKM come from the germline V gene. CDR3 amino acids: CASSPLVDEQYF. CDR3 nucleotide sequence: TGTGCCAGCAGTCCCCTAGTTGACGAGCAGTACTTC.

The chain links TRBV5-1 to TRBJ1-1, with no clear D. V was shortened by 3 bases and J by 0 bases, with 6 bases between the two germline ends. CDR3 size: 13 residues. Germline values: CDR1 SGHRS, CDR2 YFSETQ. The CDR3 region has the DNA TGCGCCAGCAGCTCGGAGCTGAACACTGAAGCTTTCTTT. Encoded protein: CASSSELNTEAFF.

This chain connects TRBV9 to TRBJ1-2; D not certain. Deletions cut 3 bases from V and 8 bases from J, with 14 bases between. CDR3 length: 13 amino acids. CDR1 is SGDLS and CDR2 is YYNGEE in the germline V gene. CDR3 residues: CASSEDPGLGYTF. The CDR3 nucleotides are TGTGCCAGCAGCGAGGATCCAGGTCTCGGCTACACCTTC.

The rearrangement joins TRBV19 to TRBJ2-1, with 7 bases lining up with TRBD2. CDR1 and CDR2 (germline): LNHDA, SQIVND (reference sequence). V shed 5 bases, J shed 2 bases, and the junction held 3 bases outside the gene matches. The CDR3 contains 14 residues. The DNA for the CDR3 is TGTGCCAGTAGTCGGACTAGTGCCTACAATGAGCAGTTCTTC. This encodes CASSRTSAYNEQFF.

The chain links TRBV11-2 to TRBJ2-3; the D gene is possibly TRBD2 (6 bases). The germline V and J ends were trimmed by 8 bases and 3 bases, with 24 bases remaining between them. The CDR3 sequence is 17 residues long. Germline CDR1 and CDR2: SGHAT and FQNNGV. The CDR3 DNA reads as TGTGCCAGCCGGGCCCTCTTTGGGGCGGGGAGAACAGATACGCAGTATTTT. Amino acid sequence: CASRALFGAGRTDTQYF.

V and J are TRBV2 and TRBJ2-5; 8 nucleotides align to TRBD1. Trimming at V came to 6 bases and at J to 1 base, leaving 4 bases not matched to a gene. Germline CDR1 reads SNHLY; CDR2 reads FYNNEI. The length of the CDR3 is 14 residues. CDR3: CASRETGGQETQYF. In nucleotides, the CDR3 is TGTGCCAGCAGGGAAACAGGGGGCCAAGAGACCCAGTACTTC.

This clone showed up just once. This sequence joins TRBV29-1 and TRBJ2-5, with 8 bases matching TRBD2. V trimming: 5 bases; J trimming: 4 bases; junction bases outside the gene matches: 9. Germline V gene sequence: CDR1 SQVTM, CDR2 ANQGSEA. The CDR3 has 14 amino acids. CDR3 DNA sequence: TGCAGCGTTTCAAGCGGGGGCTCCTCAGAGACCCAGTACTTC. Its translation: CSVSSGGSSETQYF.

V and J are TRBV5-4 and TRBJ2-5; 8 nucleotides align to TRBD1. CDR3 length: 16 residues. The germline CDR1 and CDR2 sequences are SGHNT and YYREEE (reference sequence). The trim removed 3 bases at V and 5 bases at J, leaving 12 bases unmatched. DNA of the CDR3: TGTGCCAGCAGCTCAGTCGGACAGGGAAATAAGGAGACCCAGTACTTC. Amino acid sequence: CASSSVGQGNKETQYF.

This chain joins TRBV27 and TRBJ1-5; tentatively, D is TRBD1 (5 bases). Germline V gene data show CDR1 as MNHEY and CDR2 as SMNVEV (reference sequence). Trimming took off 3 bases at V and 0 bases at J, with 21 bases between the two ends. The CDR3 has 19 amino acids. The CDR3 sequence: CASSFPGIQVHDSNQPQHF. In DNA, the CDR3 is TGTGCCAGCAGTTTCCCAGGAATACAGGTACATGATAGCAATCAGCCCCAGCATTTT.

This chain connects TRBV18 to TRBJ2-1; 8 nucleotides align to TRBD2. V lost 4 bases, J lost 0 bases, and 14 bases stayed unmatched. CDR1 is KGHSH, CDR2 LQKENI, per germline. CDR3 length: 19 residues. The CDR3 DNA reads TGTGCCAGCTCACGTATACTCGGACTAGCCAAAAGCTCCTACAATGAGCAGTTCTTC. Translating gives CASSRILGLAKSSYNEQFF.

The chain links TRBV9 to TRBJ2-2; 7 bases map to TRBD1. With 1 base clipped from V and 7 bases from J, the junction kept 7 bases outside the gene matches. The CDR3 length is 15 residues. Germline lookup yields CDR1 SGDLS and CDR2 YYNGEE. CDR3 sequence reads: CASSVSTGAIGELFF. The CDR3 DNA reads TGTGCCAGCAGCGTATCCACAGGGGCTATCGGGGAGCTGTTTTTT.

The chain carries TRBV7-2 and TRBJ1-5; tentative D call: TRBD1 (5 bases). This CDR3 has 14 residues. Germline lookup yields CDR1 SGHTA and CDR2 FQGNSA. Between the trimmed V and J ends, which lost 1 base and 7 bases, there was a span of 11 bases. CDR3 protein: CASSLGGEGQPQHF. The DNA for the CDR3 is TGTGCCAGCAGCTTAGGAGGGGAGGGACAGCCCCAGCATTTT.

The J gene is TRBJ2-7, the V gene TRBV20-1; D remains ambiguous. From germline, CDR1 is DFQATT and CDR2 SNEGSKA (reference sequence). The CDR3 is made up of 11 amino acids. Trimming shortened V by 5 bases and J by 7 bases, and 12 bases separated the two germline ends. In DNA form, the CDR3 reads TGCAGTGCTGCAAAGATGGAGGAGCAGTACTTC. This translates into CSAAKMEEQYF.

V and J are TRBV5-4 and TRBJ1-2; 10 nucleotides align to TRBD1. Germline V gene lookup returns CDR1 SGHNT and CDR2 YYREEE (reference sequence). The length of the CDR3 is 16 residues. V gave up 4 bases and J gave up 6 bases; unmatched junction bases: 12. The CDR3 DNA reads TGTGCCAGCAGCCCCGGGACAGGGGTCCGTCTAAATGGCTACACCTTC. Amino acid sequence: CASSPGTGVRLNGYTF.

CDR3 residues: CATSRGGVRYRSEAFF. The CDR3 DNA follows: TGTGCCACCAGCAGAGGTGGGGTAAGGTATCGGAGTGAAGCTTTCTTT. The chain recombines TRBV15 with TRBJ1-1; D is undetermined. The CDR3 totals 16 residues. CDR1 and CDR2 (germline): LNHNV, YYDKDF (reference sequence). V was pared by 1 base and J by 7 bases, with 19 bases between.

The genes are TRBV21-1 and TRBJ1-5; the table's D call, TRBD1, has no DNA check behind it. TRBV21-1 has pseudogene status. The CDR3 contains 20 residues. For the CDR3, the DNA is TGTGCCAGTCTCAGCCTAATTATTTACCCCGGGACAGGATGCAATCAGCCCCAGCATTTT. Translating gives CASLSLIIYPGTGCNQPQHF.

This chain connects TRBV10-3 to TRBJ1-2, with a tentative D call TRBD1 (6 bases). The CDR3 totals 14 residues. The V gene lost 11 bases and the J gene lost 6 bases, with 22 bases spanning the gap. Germline CDR1 ENHRY, CDR2 SYGVKD. This CDR3 is CAAQPGVDAHGYTF. The CDR3 nucleotides read TGTGCCGCCCAGCCAGGGGTTGATGCTCATGGCTACACCTTC.

This clone occurred a few times. The V call is TRBV18, the J call TRBJ2-3, with 7 bases identical to TRBD1. The J segment lost 6 bases and the V segment lost 6 bases, leaving 9 bases of the junction unmatched. Germline-derived CDR1 and CDR2 are KGHSH and LQKENI. The CDR3 is made up of 14 amino acids. The CDR3 loop is CASSAPGQRDTQYF. The CDR3 nucleotides are TGTGCCAGCTCCGCCCCGGGACAGCGGGATACGCAGTATTTT.

The V and J genes are TRBV29-1 and TRBJ2-7; D ambiguous. Trimming took 7 bases from V and 0 from J, leaving 19 bases between them. The CDR3 runs to 15 residues. Germline V gives CDR1 SQVTM, CDR2 ANQGSEA. As DNA, the CDR3 is TGCAGCGCCGGATGGGAAGGACCGAGCTCCTACGAGCAGTACTTC. It translates to CSAGWEGPSSYEQYF.

This clone was seen only a few times. This chain links TRBV28 with TRBJ2-2, with TRBD2 identical over 11 bases. The germline V gene has CDR1 MDHEN and CDR2 SYDVKM. CDR3 length: 17 amino acids. Trimming at V came to 4 bases and at J to 3 bases, leaving 7 bases not matched to a gene. CDR3 sequence: CASSSTLAGEDTGELFF. The CDR3 DNA reads as TGTGCCAGCAGTTCGACACTAGCGGGGGAGGACACCGGGGAGCTGTTTTTT.

The chain has TRBV9 and TRBJ1-6, with 11 bases matching TRBD1. This CDR3 is built from 15 residues. Germline V lookup: CDR1 SGDLS, CDR2 YYNGEE. V was clipped by 10 bases and J by 7 bases; unmatched bases: 10. CDR3 region: CARKPGQGVNSPLHF. The CDR3 DNA sequence: TGTGCCCGCAAACCGGGACAGGGGGTGAATTCACCCCTCCACTTT.

V gene TRBV5-8 combines with J gene TRBJ2-2, with no clear D. Germline lookup yields CDR1 SGHTS and CDR2 YDEGEE. There are 13 residues in the CDR3. Trimming took off 0 bases at V and 6 bases at J, with 6 bases between the two ends. CDR3 region: CASSLAVPGELFF. CDR3 in DNA: TGTGCCAGCAGCTTGGCAGTCCCCGGGGAGCTGTTTTTT.